This T cell receptor (beta chain) is from a study of T cell responses to AZD1222 COVID-19 vaccine. Sequencing used immunoSEQ multiplex PCR; TCRdb keeps in-frame clones, though not all of them. This table has about 92,000 clones, approximately 91% appearing once. Study observations and caveats: Vaccine-associated CD4 TCRs ranged over spike, dominating at 160-218 and 743-854. It should be noted that donors were predominantly white British and more often female, and clonal diversity was possibly underestimated. Reports indicate that nearly half of spike-specific TCRs are directed at unmutated variant regions.

J lost 1 base, V lost 6 bases, and 8 bases had no gene match. CDR3 length equals 14 residues. The germline V gene has CDR1 SQVTM and CDR2 ANQGSEA. In this sample, this clone turned up a few times. The antigen remains undetermined. The sequence derives from an adult in good health. This sequence joins TRBV29-1 and TRBJ1-1; 7 bases are a match to TRBD1. The material sequenced was peripheral blood, taken on day 0 of AZD1222 vaccination. The CDR3 DNA is TGCAGCGTGAGAGCCCGACAGGGGAACACTGAAGCTTTCTTT. Translating gives CSVRARQGNTEAFF. Full variable domain (outside the CDR3, taken from reference TRBV29-1 and TRBJ1-1): SAVISQKPSRDICQRGTSLTIQCQVDSQVTMMFWYRQQPGQSLTLIATANQGSEATYESGFVIDKFPISRPNLTFSTLTVSNMSPEDSSIYLCSVRARQGNTEAFFGQGTRLTVV.